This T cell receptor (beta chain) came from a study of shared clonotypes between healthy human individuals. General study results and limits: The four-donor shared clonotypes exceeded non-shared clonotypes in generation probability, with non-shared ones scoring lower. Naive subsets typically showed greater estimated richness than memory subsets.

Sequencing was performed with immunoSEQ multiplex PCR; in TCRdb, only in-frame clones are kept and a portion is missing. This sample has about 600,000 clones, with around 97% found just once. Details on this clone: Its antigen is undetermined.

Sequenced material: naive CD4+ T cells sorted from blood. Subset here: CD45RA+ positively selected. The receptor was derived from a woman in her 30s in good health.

In DNA, the CDR3 is TGTGCCGTCCGTCGGGTTTCGGCAGATACGCAGTATTTT. Its protein is CAVRRVSADTQYF. This chain links TRBV6-1 with TRBJ2-3; no reliable D call. The CDR3 runs 13 residues. Germline V lookup: CDR1 MNHNS, CDR2 SASEGT. The ends were cut back, 11 bases at V and 4 bases at J, with 16 bases in the middle.